The sequence of this T cell receptor (beta chain) was determined in a study of cytomegalovirus exposure and HLA in healthy donors. Trimming removed 4 bases from V and 2 bases from J; junction bases left unmatched: 2. Germline CDR1 and CDR2: PRHDT and FYEKMQ (reference sequence). This CDR3 is built from 14 residues. A single count supports this clone. This PCR relied on a set of 60 Vbeta primers and 13 Jbeta primers. Only in-frame clones appear in the TCRdb table, and some are missing; sequencing was by immunoSEQ multiplex PCR. This sample yields roughly 150,000 clones, of which around three quarters are seen a single time; around 4.8% belongs to the top ten.

Specimen: PBMCs. V is TRBV13 and J is TRBJ2-1; 7 bases map to TRBD2. This sequence was found in a man aged 25 to 40 in good health. CDR3 in DNA: TGTGCCAGCAGCTCCGGGACTACCTACAATGAGCAGTTCTTC. The encoded protein is CASSSGTTYNEQFF.